This T cell receptor beta chain was identified in a study of blood T cell repertoires in COVID-19. Background on the study: Sources were T cells, B-cell-depleted T cells, or PBMCs; the material itself was cDNA or gDNA.

The junction had 12 bases not matched to a gene; V was cut back by 5 bases and J by 8 bases. Germline CDR1 and CDR2: MNHEY and SMNVEV (reference sequence). The length of the CDR3 is 15 residues. Assignment of participants to cohorts was predicated upon participant-reported clinical history. A COVID-19 case had been met by exposed participants during the 2 weeks before study entry. This clone was recorded only once. Using immunoSEQ multiplex PCR, the repertoire was profiled, and TCRdb retains in-frame clones only, with some absent. The sample yields over 200,000 clones, approximately 88% seen once. This clonotype originated in a woman in her 30s who had been exposed to COVID-19. Sequenced material: PBMCs or T cells enriched from blood (not recorded which). V usage is TRBV27 and J usage is TRBJ1-2, with 9 nucleotides matching TRBD1. The CDR3 region has the DNA TGTGCCAGCAGTGAGACAGGGGGAAGGACGAGAGGCTACACCTTC. It yields the protein CASSETGGRTRGYTF.